These T cell receptor beta chains were read from a single sample in a study of Ad26.COV2.S vaccination and SARS-CoV-2 variants. Method: immunoSEQ multiplex PCR; TCRdb's copy keeps in-frame clones and lacks some. The sample lists about 180,000 clones, 87% occurring once. Material: peripheral blood, obtained after recovery from COVID-19. The receptors derive from a human donor who had recovered from COVID-19. The CDR3 runs from the conserved cysteine through the conserved F or W. Only some rows state a clone size, as once, few, many or a class for expanded clones.

CDR3aa	abundance	v_gene	j_gene
CASSPQWAQETQYF	NA	TRBV5-1	TRBJ2-5
CASSLGTFQETQYF	NA	TRBV11-2	TRBJ2-5
CASTPGMDTQYF	NA	TRBV2	TRBJ2-3
CASSLGDSTDTQYF	NA	TRBV5-1	TRBJ2-3
CASSYKGRGGWYNEQFF	NA	TRBV19	TRBJ2-1
CASSYTGTPETQYF	once	TRBV6-2/TRBV6-3	TRBJ2-5
CASTPDRGQMYGYTF	once	TRBV5-6	TRBJ1-2
CASSSGTGGYNEQFF	once	TRBV6-5	TRBJ2-1
CATRPPQAATNEKLFF	NA	TRBV24-1	TRBJ1-4
CASLSPAGANVLTF	NA	TRBV9	TRBJ2-6
CASSLGLAKNIQYF	once	TRBV6-6	TRBJ2-4
CASSLEGGSSYEQYF	NA	TRBV11-2	TRBJ2-7
CASSLRGASQETQYF	once	TRBV5-6	TRBJ2-5
CSVEEFKGSGTF	NA	TRBV29-1	TRBJ1-2
CASSYYSLYEQYF	NA	TRBV6-2/TRBV6-3	TRBJ2-7
CASSLEAGGYSEAFF	few	TRBV11-2	TRBJ1-1
CASISSDRIFQPQHF	NA	TRBV6-6	TRBJ1-5
CASSPNGQQETQYF	few	TRBV5-1	TRBJ2-5
CASSLEEGDTEAFF	once	TRBV7-2	TRBJ1-1
CASSFGAQNQPQHF	few	TRBV7-8	TRBJ1-5
CASSHSGFHEQFF	few	TRBV7-9	TRBJ2-1
CASSYGTRADTQYF	NA	TRBV6-6	TRBJ2-3
CASSPELAGGREQYF	NA	TRBV7-2	TRBJ2-7
CASTADQGNEQFF	NA	TRBV19	TRBJ2-1
CASSWGDGQPQHF	NA	TRBV7-9	TRBJ1-5
CASSQRGDYGYTF	once	TRBV4-1	TRBJ1-2
CASTSTLRDRGPAFF	NA	TRBV6-5	TRBJ1-1
CASSLSGGGEQFF	once	TRBV7-9	TRBJ2-1
CASRSRGPNYGYTF	NA	TRBV21-1	TRBJ1-2